A single sample is the source of the 9 T cell receptor beta chains below, sequenced in a study of OX40 agonist ivuxolimab in advanced cancers. TCRdb's copy holds only in-frame clones and misses some; the assay was immunoSEQ multiplex PCR. The sample consists of 50,000 to 70,000 clones, about nine tenths of them appearing once. The sequenced sample was CD4+ or CD8+ T cells sorted from blood, obtained in a trial of the OX40 agonist ivuxolimab. The receptors come from an adult with an advanced solid tumor such as melanoma, head and neck, liver or kidney cancer.

The chain carries TRBV25-1 and TRBJ2-7, with 8 bases fitting TRBD2. This CDR3 comprises 14 residues. In germline, CDR1 is MGHDK, CDR2 SYGVNS. V was pared by 6 bases and J by 6 bases, with 10 bases of the junction left unmatched. The CDR3 bases are TGTGCCAGCAGCTGGTCCGGGAGGGCCGGCGAGCAGTACTTC. Its translation: CASSWSGRAGEQYF.

The chain is built from TRBV18 and TRBJ2-2; 11 bases fit TRBD2. This CDR3 has 17 amino acids. Germline values: CDR1 KGHSH, CDR2 LQKENI. The V gene end was trimmed by 3 bases and the J gene end by 4 bases; junction bases not matched to a gene: 7. CDR3 in amino acids: CASSPRRLAGSTGELFF. CDR3 DNA sequence: TGTGCCAGCTCACCCCGGCGACTAGCGGGATCCACCGGGGAGCTGTTTTTT. Complete variable domain (other parts from reference TRBV18 and TRBJ2-2): NAGVMQNPRHLVRRRGQEARLRCSPMKGHSHVYWYRQLPEEGLKFMVYLQKENIIDESGMPKERFSAEFPKEGPSILRIQQVVRGDSAAYFCASSPRRLAGSTGELFFGEGSRLTVL.

This sequence joins TRBV7-9 and TRBJ1-6; TRBD1 matches 7 bases. With 7 bases clipped from V and 6 bases from J, the junction kept 6 bases outside the gene matches. The CDR3 length is 14 residues. Germline V gene lookup returns CDR1 SEHNR and CDR2 FQNEAQ (reference sequence). As DNA, the CDR3 is TGTGCCAGCACCTCCGGGACAGCTAATTCACCCCTCCACTTT. Translated: CASTSGTANSPLHF.

In its sample, this clone was seen a few times. This chain connects TRBV27 to TRBJ2-7, with TRBD2 matching 13 bases. From germline, CDR1 is MNHEY and CDR2 SMNVEV (reference sequence). The CDR3 is made up of 15 amino acids. V lost 5 bases and J lost 3; bases outside the gene matches: 4. CDR3 amino acids: CASSPTSGRLYEQYF. Here the CDR3 DNA reads TGTGCCAGCAGTCCGACTAGCGGGAGGCTCTACGAGCAGTACTTC.

The chain recombines TRBV5-1 with TRBJ2-5, with D tentatively TRBD1 or TRBD2 (5 bases each). This CDR3 is built from 16 residues. Germline CDR1 is SGHRS and CDR2 is YFSETQ. The V end was cut by 0 bases, the J end by 5 bases, with 17 bases between. The CDR3 nucleotides are TGCGCCAGCAGCTTGGGGGGGAGCGTGGTCCCCGAGACCCAGTACTTC. It yields the protein CASSLGGSVVPETQYF.

The rearrangement links TRBV6-5 to TRBJ2-7; 9 bases are a match to TRBD1. This CDR3 contains 13 residues. The germline V gene has CDR1 MNHEY and CDR2 SVGAGI. Trimming removed 5 bases from V and 6 bases from J; junction bases left unmatched: 5. DNA for the CDR3: TGTGCCAGCAGTCCCGGGACAGGGAGCGAGCAGTACTTC. The encoded protein is CASSPGTGSEQYF.

V usage is TRBV30 and J usage is TRBJ1-2; D remains ambiguous. Germline V gene lookup returns CDR1 GTSNPN and CDR2 SVGIG (reference sequence). The CDR3 consists of 14 residues. Trimming left V 3 bases short and J 8 bases short, with 19 bases between. CDR3 bases: TGTGCCTGGAGAATGGACGGGCGCTCTGGGGGCTACACCTTC. Residues: CAWRMDGRSGGYTF.

This clone was seen once. One end of the junction does not line up with germline, which may come from a read error. The chain links TRBV6-5 to TRBJ1-4, with D possibly being TRBD1 (6 bases). The CDR3 has 12 amino acids. Germline assignment: CDR1 MNHEY and CDR2 SVGAGI. CDR3 coding DNA: TGTGCCAGCAGTTATGGCGGACAGTCCTTACTTTTT. This sequence encodes CASSYGGQSLLF.

This clone was seen just once. The chain uses TRBV29-1 and TRBJ2-5; perhaps TRBD2 as D (6 bases). The length of the CDR3 is 13 residues. V dropped 4 bases and J dropped 0 bases, with 9 bases sitting between them. Germline V CDR1 and CDR2: SQVTM, ANQGSEA. The CDR3 here is CSVGGGNQETQYF. The CDR3 DNA is TGCAGCGTTGGTGGGGGGAACCAAGAGACCCAGTACTTC.